Listed here is a single T cell receptor (beta chain). Only a few counts were recorded for this clone. Its binding antigen is unknown. The record has no base qualities; no much larger clone is one base away. The sample originates from a study of CD8+ T cells in alopecia areata (dated by TCRdb to 2017 to 2018). A note on the overall study: To study T cell clonal expansion in alopecia areata, the researchers applied high-throughput TCRbeta sequencing to both the C3H/HeJ mouse model and human patients. On the human side, TCRbeta sequencing was run on scalp tissue and on sorted CD4+ and CD8+ peripheral blood T cells from healthy controls and from alopecia areata patients with either patchy or totalis/universalis disease. Scalp clonality was compared among normal scalp (n=4), patchy alopecia areata scalp (n=8), and alopecia totalis/universalis scalp (n=8). immunoSEQ multiplex PCR using 35 Vbeta forward primers and 13 Jbeta reverse primers was used to amplify TCRbeta CDR3 regions. The RNA source kit depended on sample type: the PAXgene miRNA kit for fixed scalp, the miRNeasy kit for PBMCs, and the RNeasy kit for mouse skin.

PBMCs were separated by density centrifugation and stained for CD3, CD4 and CD8, after which CD4+ and CD8+ T cells were sorted on a FACSAria. Scalp biopsies and blood samples were obtained from unaffected controls. V loses 4 bases, J loses 1 base, and the germline ends lie 14 bases apart. There are 16 amino acids in the CDR3, from cysteine to phenylalanine inclusive. Of the read, only the CDR3 DNA is kept; its 48 bases are in frame from base 1. Looking up the germline V gene yields CDR1 MGHDK and CDR2 SYGVNS. Points the paper makes about the study in general: Unlike mouse skin, which is dominated by gammadelta T cells, normal human skin has resident alphabeta T cells that are also sequenced, and this complicates analysis of the scalp TCR repertoire. Compared with normal scalp, lesional scalp, particularly in alopecia totalis/universalis, had higher clonality and more expanded CD8+ clones, which suggests antigenic drive. TCR sequences shared between patients were less clear than in mice, possibly partly because of HLA diversity in the patient population.

Receptor libraries were prepared by the immunoSEQ multiplex PCR assay. To provide template for TCR sequencing, every sample had RNA extracted and reverse transcribed into cDNA. SuperScript III was used for first-strand cDNA synthesis, primed with a 2:1 mix of oligo-dT and random hexamers. A synthetic immune receptor repertoire was used to gauge amplification bias, and whatever bias remained was removed computationally. Concerning the study's data processing: Raw reads were preprocessed for error removal, and CDR3 was defined according to IMGT conventions as running from the conserved cysteine to phenylalanine. To get clonality, Shannon entropy was normalized by log2 of the number of productive unique TCRs and the result was subtracted from 1. Scalp TCRbeta sequences were cross-referenced with sorted blood CD4 and CD8 repertoires so that the CD4 or CD8 identity of scalp clones could be inferred. Held by TCRdb, this immuneACCESS table contains in-frame sequences only and omits some clones. Under half of the omission traces to an unresolved V gene where checked; the cause of the rest is unknown. That table supplies the V and J calls and clone size; D and trimming were determined from the DNA. Counted in this sample were 150,000 or so clones; around 55% of them appeared once. The ten largest clones take up 4.5% to 5% of the sample.

The receptor's source is a human donor in good health. Input material: CD4+ T cells sorted from blood. The rearrangement combines TRBV25-1 with TRBJ2-4, with a tentative D gene TRBD1 over 5 matching bases. CDR3 sequence: CASSGTGPKAKNIQYF. The DNA sequence is given as TGTGCCAGCAGTGGTACAGGTCCTAAGGCCAAAAACATTCAGTACTTC.